The present entry profiles one T cell receptor (beta chain) with its context. Healthy individuals of Caucasian origin from Russia, aged roughly 6 to 100, served as donors. Peripheral blood samples of 9.5 to 10 milliliters were drawn from each donor. This sample stems from a study of blood T cells in healthy people across ages. Germline CDR1 and CDR2: DFQATT and SNEGSKA (reference sequence). V was pared by 3 bases and J by 4 bases, with 5 bases of the junction left unmatched. This CDR3 region has 14 residues. Next came a second PCR, run for about 7 to 11 cycles, which used a sample-barcoded 5' primer along with a J-beta primer mix. Every molecule of cDNA carried a tag from a template-switch adaptor with 12 random nucleotides. MiXCR, run by TCRdb on the 5' RACE reads, gives a single entry per CDR3 protein. The repertoire has 1.5 million to 2 million distinct CDR3 sequences, about 50% of them found once; the top ten carry around 2.1%.

V gene TRBV20-1 combines with J gene TRBJ2-1; TRBD2 agrees at 8 bases. This receptor was obtained from a woman between 40 and 55 years old in good health. The source material was blood. Written as DNA, the CDR3 is TGCAGTGCTAGTGGCGGGGGGAATTACAATGAGCAGTTCTTC. Encoded protein: CSASGGGNYNEQFF.